This entry lists 9 T cell receptor beta chains sequenced from one sample in a study of cytomegalovirus exposure and HLA in healthy donors. A multiplex PCR was run with 60 Vbeta primers and 13 Jbeta primers. The method was immunoSEQ multiplex PCR; TCRdb's version includes in-frame clones alone and lacks a portion of them. The sample gives 90,000 or so clones, about 81% of which show up once; about 3.3% is in the top ten. The sample consisted of PBMCs. These TCRs come from a middle-aged woman in good health and CMV-seronegative.

The chain employs TRBV29-1 and TRBJ1-1; D possibly corresponds to TRBD1 (5 bases). Germline V gene data show CDR1 as SQVTM and CDR2 as ANQGSEA. Deletions cut 4 bases from V and 1 base from J, with 13 bases between. CDR3 length: 14 residues. The CDR3 nucleotides read TGCAGCGTTGGGAATGGCCAGGGGAACACTGAAGCTTTCTTT. Translating gives CSVGNGQGNTEAFF.

The V call is TRBV5-4, the J call TRBJ2-2; a possible D gene is TRBD1 (6 bases). Germline V lookup: CDR1 SGHNT, CDR2 YYREEE (reference sequence). The CDR3 runs to 17 residues. V was shortened by 3 bases and J by 3 bases, with 18 bases between the two germline ends. The CDR3 sequence: CASSSSPGVWDTGELFF. The CDR3 region has the DNA TGTGCCAGCAGCTCTTCCCCAGGGGTTTGGGACACCGGGGAGCTGTTTTTT.

The chain joins TRBV6-5 to TRBJ1-2, with D maybe TRBD1 (6 bases). Germline V CDR1 and CDR2: MNHEY, SVGAGI. This CDR3 contains 14 residues. The ends were cut back, 6 bases at V and 8 bases at J, with 19 bases in the middle. The CDR3 DNA follows: TGTGCCAGCAGACAGACAGGCGCTAATGGGGGCTACACCTTC. Amino acid sequence: CASRQTGANGGYTF.

The chain has TRBV5-6 and TRBJ2-4, with 7 bases that match TRBD2. With V trimmed by 3 bases and J by 8 bases, 11 bases remained unmatched. The CDR3 is 15 residues long. Germline CDR1 is SGHDT and CDR2 is YYEEEE. The CDR3 reads CASSSTGAGRDIQYF. CDR3 in DNA: TGTGCCAGCAGCTCCACCGGGGCGGGGAGGGACATTCAGTACTTC.

The V gene is TRBV27, the J gene TRBJ1-5; D may be TRBD1 (6 bases). Trimming took off 8 bases at V and 7 bases at J, with 24 bases between the two ends. The germline gives CDR1 MNHEY, CDR2 SMNVEV (reference sequence). CDR3 length equals 16 residues. CDR3 sequence: CASGQSGQPTSQPQHF. For the CDR3, the DNA is TGTGCCAGCGGTCAGAGTGGACAGCCGACGTCCCAGCCCCAGCATTTT.

The gene calls are TRBV18 and TRBJ2-6; 8 bases agree with TRBD1. The CDR3 runs to 17 residues. In germline, CDR1 is KGHSH, CDR2 LQKENI. V dropped 3 bases and J dropped 2; count of bases not matched to a gene: 6. CDR3 in amino acids: CASSPAGGAPGANVLTF. In DNA, the CDR3 is TGTGCCAGCTCACCGGCAGGGGGCGCTCCTGGGGCCAACGTCCTGACTTTC.

This chain joins TRBV5-4 and TRBJ1-3; D gene ambiguous. The CDR3 is 14 amino acids. Germline V gene sequence: CDR1 SGHNT, CDR2 YYREEE (reference sequence). V was cut by 4 bases and J by 0 bases, with 8 bases left in between. The CDR3 protein is CASSPQSSGNTIYF. CDR3 DNA sequence: TGTGCCAGCAGCCCACAGAGCTCTGGAAACACCATATATTTT.

The gene calls are TRBV6-1 and TRBJ2-7; 7 nucleotides line up with TRBD2. The CDR3 extends over 13 amino acids. Unmatched junction bases numbered 5, after V lost 4 bases and J lost 5 bases. Looked up from germline, CDR1 is MNHNS and CDR2 is SASEGT. CDR3 in amino acids: CASSGGGWHEQYF. CDR3 bases: TGTGCCAGCAGTGGGGGGGGTTGGCACGAGCAGTACTTC.

This chain connects TRBV10-3 to TRBJ2-1; TRBD2 is a possible D gene (6 bases). This CDR3 has 15 residues. Germline CDR1 reads ENHRY; CDR2 reads SYGVKD. The V gene lost 9 bases and the J gene lost 0 bases, with 15 bases spanning the gap. The CDR3 spells CAMSPSASSYNEQFF. In DNA, the CDR3 is TGTGCCATGTCCCCTAGCGCTAGCTCCTACAATGAGCAGTTCTTC.